The present T cell receptor (beta chain) was sequenced within a study of radiotherapy plus CTLA-4 blockade in lung cancer. Study as a whole: Objective responses were observed in less than 20% of patients, and disease control was achieved by about 30%.

Study-wide findings and caveats: Clones of tumor-derived TCRs expanded in blood after radiotherapy plus ipilimumab. Reports identified early blood T cell clone dynamics, with interferon-beta, as the best response predictor.

Alongside CTLA-4 blockade with ipilimumab, patients with chemo-refractory metastatic non-small-cell lung cancer received focal radiation. Details on this clone: What it binds is not known.

Assay used: immunoSEQ multiplex PCR; TCRdb lists only in-frame clones, some missing. The sample has some 110,000 clones; more than 80% are singletons. Source: peripheral blood, taken from a patient treated with radiotherapy plus ipilimumab. The TCR was taken from a human donor with non-small cell lung cancer that progressed on radiotherapy plus ipilimumab.

The CDR3 sequence: CASSETPGQLSSGANVLTF. CDR3 bases: TGTGCCAGCAGTGAAACTCCGGGACAGCTTAGCTCTGGGGCCAACGTCCTGACTTTC. The V gene is TRBV2, the J gene TRBJ2-6; TRBD1 matches at 7 bases. V trimming: 2 bases; J trimming: 0 bases; junction bases outside the gene matches: 10. CDR3 length equals 19 residues. CDR1 and CDR2 from the germline V gene are SNHLY and FYNNEI. Combining the CDR3 with reference TRBV2 and TRBJ2-6 gives the whole variable domain EPEVTQTPSHQVTQMGQEVILRCVPISNHLYFYWYRQILGQKVEFLVSFYNNEISEKSEIFDDQFSVERPDGSNFTLKIRSTKLEDSAMYFCASSETPGQLSSGANVLTFGAGSRLTVL.